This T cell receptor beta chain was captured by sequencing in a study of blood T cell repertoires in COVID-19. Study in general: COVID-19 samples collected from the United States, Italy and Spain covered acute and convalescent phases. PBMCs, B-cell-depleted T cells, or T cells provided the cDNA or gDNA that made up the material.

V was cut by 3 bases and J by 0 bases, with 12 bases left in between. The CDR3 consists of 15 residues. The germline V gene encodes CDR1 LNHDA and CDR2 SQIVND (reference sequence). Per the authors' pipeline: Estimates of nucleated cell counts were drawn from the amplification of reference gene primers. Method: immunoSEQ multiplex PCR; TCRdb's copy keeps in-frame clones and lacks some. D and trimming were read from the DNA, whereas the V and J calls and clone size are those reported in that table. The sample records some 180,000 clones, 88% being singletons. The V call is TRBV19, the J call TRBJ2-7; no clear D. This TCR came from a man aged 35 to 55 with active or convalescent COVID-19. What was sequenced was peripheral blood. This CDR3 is CASSMGVTVSYEQYF. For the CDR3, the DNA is TGTGCCAGTAGTATGGGCGTCACGGTCTCCTACGAGCAGTACTTC.